This T cell receptor beta chain was obtained from a study of identical twins. A template switching step contributed a universal primer site, while unique molecular identifiers were present in the cDNA. TCRdb reprocessed the 5' RACE reads via MiXCR and lists one record per CDR3 protein. The sample yields 350,000 to 500,000 distinct CDR3 sequences, about 18% seen once. Study-wide results and limits: The study based its conclusions on cross-sectional statistical analysis and did not follow the same donors. Alpha sequences out of frame and shared by twins had excess low generation probability. Invariant MAIT and iNKT cells are populations that could partly confound zero-insertion analyses.

This clonotype was counted ten times or more. Its antigen is undetermined. V was clipped by 5 bases and J by 1 base, with 8 bases between them. The CDR3 spans 13 residues. Germline values: CDR1 LNHNV, CDR2 YYDKDF (reference sequence). The chain recombines TRBV15 with TRBJ1-1; no firm D call. The TCR comes from a man between 50 and 59 years old in good health. Material for sequencing was naive T cells sorted from blood. The CDR3 reads CATSYGRNTEAFF. The CDR3, as DNA: TGTGCCACCAGCTACGGAAGGAACACTGAAGCTTTCTTT.